This T cell receptor beta chain was found in a study of T cell responses to AZD1222 COVID-19 vaccine. Study-level findings and limits: Just six AZD1222 recipients were seropositive at baseline. Sampled repertoires all dated from after the peak T cell response. A mostly white British donor set with more females was recruited, and clonal diversity was possibly underestimated. Among spike-specific TCRs, nearly half reportedly target unmutated variant regions.

On this clone itself: What it binds is not known.

The repertoire was sequenced with immunoSEQ multiplex PCR; TCRdb's copy has only in-frame clones and lacks some. The table shows around 130,000 clones, with more than 80% occurring only once. The CDR3 covers 15 residues. V trimming: 3 bases; J trimming: 1 base; junction bases outside the gene matches: 5. CDR1 and CDR2 from the germline V gene are SGHDN and FVKESK. This rearrangement joins TRBV14 to TRBJ2-7; 8 positions match TRBD1. Sample: peripheral blood, taken on day 0 of AZD1222 vaccination. This clonotype was obtained from an adult in good health. CDR3 coding DNA: TGTGCCAGCAGCCACTGGACAGGGTATTCCTACGAGCAGTACTTC. It encodes CASSHWTGYSYEQYF.